The 3 T cell receptor beta chains below were found in one sample sequenced in a study of blood T cell repertoires in COVID-19. Sequencing was performed with immunoSEQ multiplex PCR; in TCRdb, only in-frame clones are kept and a portion is missing. The repertoire holds 100,000 to 150,000 clones, with 84% as singletons. The specimen sequenced was peripheral blood. These receptor sequences come from a man aged 55-75 years with acute or convalescent COVID-19.

The rearrangement uses TRBV27 and TRBJ2-3; 7 positions agree with TRBD1. J was trimmed by 9 bases and V by 5 bases; bases with no gene match: 14. This CDR3 is 15 amino acids long. Germline V gene sequence: CDR1 MNHEY, CDR2 SMNVEV (reference sequence). The CDR3 coding sequence is TGTGCCAGCAGTCAAATACCTCCCACAGGGGCGACGCAGTATTTT. Amino acids: CASSQIPPTGATQYF.

V gene TRBV27 combines with J gene TRBJ1-1; a weak D match, TRBD1 (6 bases). Germline-derived CDR1 and CDR2 are MNHEY and SMNVEV (reference sequence). V lost 4 bases and J lost 10, with 19 bases in between. The CDR3 has 14 residues. The CDR3 spells CASSSGQGLRGAFF. DNA for the CDR3: TGTGCCAGCAGTTCGGGACAAGGGTTAAGGGGAGCTTTCTTT.

This clone was counted between two and nine times. The chain has TRBV6-5 and TRBJ1-4; D call uncertain. V lost 5 bases and J lost 5, with 9 bases in between. The CDR3 runs to 13 residues. Germline V gene lookup returns CDR1 MNHEY and CDR2 SVGAGI. In DNA form, the CDR3 reads TGTGCCAGCAGTCTGGGCAGAAATGAAAAACTGTTTTTT. This gives the protein CASSLGRNEKLFF.